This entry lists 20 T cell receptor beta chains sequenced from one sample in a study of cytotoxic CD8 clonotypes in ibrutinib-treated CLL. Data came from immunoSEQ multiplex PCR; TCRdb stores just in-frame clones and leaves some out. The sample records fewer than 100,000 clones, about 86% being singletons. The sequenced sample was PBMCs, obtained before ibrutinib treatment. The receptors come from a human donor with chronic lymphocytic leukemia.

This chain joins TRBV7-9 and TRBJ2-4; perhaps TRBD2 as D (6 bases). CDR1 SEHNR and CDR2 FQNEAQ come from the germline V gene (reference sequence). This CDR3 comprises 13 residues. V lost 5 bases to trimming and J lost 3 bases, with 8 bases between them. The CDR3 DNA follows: TGTGCCAGCAGCAGGGGAGGCAAAAACATTCAGTACTTC. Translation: CASSRGGKNIQYF.

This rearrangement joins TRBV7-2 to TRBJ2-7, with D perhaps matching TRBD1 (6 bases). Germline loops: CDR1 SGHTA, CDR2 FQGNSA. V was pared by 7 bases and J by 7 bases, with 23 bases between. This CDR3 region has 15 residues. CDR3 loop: CASTPGAGRSGEQYF. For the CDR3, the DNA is TGTGCCAGCACCCCAGGGGCGGGTCGCTCTGGGGAGCAGTACTTC.

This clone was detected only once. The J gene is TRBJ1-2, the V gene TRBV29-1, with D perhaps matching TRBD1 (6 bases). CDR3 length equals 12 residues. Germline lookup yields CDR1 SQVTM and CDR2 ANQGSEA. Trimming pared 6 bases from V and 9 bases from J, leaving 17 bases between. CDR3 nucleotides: TGCAGCGTAGCTGGTTACAGGGTGAGCTACACCTTC. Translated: CSVAGYRVSYTF.

CDR3 protein: CASSAGLAGGYNEQFF. The CDR3 DNA reads as TGTGCCAGTAGTGCCGGACTAGCGGGAGGCTACAATGAGCAGTTCTTC. This rearrangement joins TRBV19 to TRBJ2-1; 14 bases match TRBD2. With V trimmed by 5 bases and J by 3 bases, 3 bases remained unmatched. The length of the CDR3 is 16 residues. The germline CDR1 and CDR2 sequences are LNHDA and SQIVND (reference sequence). Full variable domain (remainder filled in from reference TRBV19 and TRBJ2-1): DGGITQSPKYLFRKEGQNVTLSCEQNLNHDAMYWYRQDPGQGLRLIYYSQIVNDFQKGDIAEGYSVSREKKESFPLTVTSAQKNPTAFYLCASSAGLAGGYNEQFFGPGTRLTVL.

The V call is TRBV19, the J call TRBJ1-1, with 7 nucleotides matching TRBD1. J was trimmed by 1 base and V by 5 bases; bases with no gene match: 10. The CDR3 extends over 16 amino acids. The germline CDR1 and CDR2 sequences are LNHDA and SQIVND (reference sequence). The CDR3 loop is CASSAGETGKNTEAFF. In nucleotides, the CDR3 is TGTGCCAGTAGTGCAGGCGAGACAGGGAAGAACACTGAAGCTTTCTTT.

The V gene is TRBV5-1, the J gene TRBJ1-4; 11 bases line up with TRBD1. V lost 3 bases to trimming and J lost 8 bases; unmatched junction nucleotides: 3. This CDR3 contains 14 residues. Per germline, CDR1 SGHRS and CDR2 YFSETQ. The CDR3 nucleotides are TGCGCCAGCAGCTGGGGACAGGGGGGAGAAAAACTGTTTTTT. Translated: CASSWGQGGEKLFF. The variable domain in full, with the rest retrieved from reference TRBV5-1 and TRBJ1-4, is KAGVTQTPRYLIKTRGQQVTLSCSPISGHRSVSWYQQTPGQGLQFLFEYFSETQRNKGNFPGRFSGRQFSNSRSEMNVSTLELGDSALYLCASSWGQGGEKLFFGSGTQLSVL.

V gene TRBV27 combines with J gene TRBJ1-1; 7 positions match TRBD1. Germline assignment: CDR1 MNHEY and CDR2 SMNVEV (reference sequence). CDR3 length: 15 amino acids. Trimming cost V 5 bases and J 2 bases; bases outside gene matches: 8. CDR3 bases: TGTGCCAGCAGTCCACCGAGGGGGCGAAACACTGAAGCTTTCTTT. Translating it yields CASSPPRGRNTEAFF.

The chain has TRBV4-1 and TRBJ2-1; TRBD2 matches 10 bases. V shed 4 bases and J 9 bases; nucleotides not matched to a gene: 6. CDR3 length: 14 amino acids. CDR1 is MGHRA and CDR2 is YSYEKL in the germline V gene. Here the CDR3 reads CASSRSGRAFEQFF. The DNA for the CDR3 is TGCGCCAGCAGCCGGAGCGGGAGGGCCTTTGAGCAGTTCTTC.

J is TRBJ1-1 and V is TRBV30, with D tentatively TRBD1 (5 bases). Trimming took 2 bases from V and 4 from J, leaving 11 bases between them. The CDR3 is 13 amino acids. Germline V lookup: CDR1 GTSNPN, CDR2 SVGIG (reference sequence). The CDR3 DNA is TGTGCCTGGAGTTTAGGAGGGACCACTGAAGCTTTCTTT. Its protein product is CAWSLGGTTEAFF.

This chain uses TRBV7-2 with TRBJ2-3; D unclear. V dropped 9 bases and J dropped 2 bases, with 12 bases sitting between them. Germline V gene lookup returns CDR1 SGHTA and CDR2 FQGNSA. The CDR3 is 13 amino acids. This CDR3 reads CASAGYPTDTQYF. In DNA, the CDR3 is TGTGCCAGTGCAGGATACCCCACAGATACGCAGTATTTT.

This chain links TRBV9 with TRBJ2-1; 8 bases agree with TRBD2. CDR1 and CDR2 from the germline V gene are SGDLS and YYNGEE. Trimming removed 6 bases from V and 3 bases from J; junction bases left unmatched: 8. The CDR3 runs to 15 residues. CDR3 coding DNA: TGTGCCAGCAACGAAGCGGGAGATAACTACAATGAGCAGTTCTTC. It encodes CASNEAGDNYNEQFF. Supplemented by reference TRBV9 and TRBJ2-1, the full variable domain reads DSGVTQTPKHLITATGQRVTLRCSPRSGDLSVYWYQQSLDQGLQFLIQYYNGEERAKGNILERFSAQQFPDLHSELNLSSLELGDSALYFCASNEAGDNYNEQFFGPGTRLTVL.

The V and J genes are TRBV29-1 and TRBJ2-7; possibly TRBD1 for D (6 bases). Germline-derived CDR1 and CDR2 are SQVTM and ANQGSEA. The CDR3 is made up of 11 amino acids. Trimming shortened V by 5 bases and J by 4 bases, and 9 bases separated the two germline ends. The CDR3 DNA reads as TGCAGCGTTTCTACAGGGTACGAGCAGTACTTC. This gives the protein CSVSTGYEQYF.

The CDR3 nucleotides read TGTGCCAGCAGTTTTTTCTCAGGGGGGAATTCCTACGAGCAGTACTTC. It specifies CASSFFSGGNSYEQYF. The rearrangement uses TRBV28 and TRBJ2-7, with a tentative D call TRBD1 (7 bases). The germline V gene encodes CDR1 MDHEN and CDR2 SYDVKM. The CDR3 has 16 amino acids. Trimming pared 3 bases from V and 1 base from J, leaving 16 bases between.

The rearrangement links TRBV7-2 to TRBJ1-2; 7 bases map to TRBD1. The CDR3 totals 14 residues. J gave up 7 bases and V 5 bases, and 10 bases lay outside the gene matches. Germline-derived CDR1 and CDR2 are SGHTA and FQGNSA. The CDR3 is CASSQGVGVGGYTF. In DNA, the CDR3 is TGTGCCAGCAGCCAGGGGGTTGGAGTCGGTGGCTACACCTTC.

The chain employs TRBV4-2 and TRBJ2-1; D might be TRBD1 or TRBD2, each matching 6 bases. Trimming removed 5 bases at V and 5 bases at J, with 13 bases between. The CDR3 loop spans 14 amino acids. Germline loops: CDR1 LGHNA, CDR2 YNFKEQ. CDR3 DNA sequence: TGTGCCAGCAGCGAGGGGGGTGGACACAATGAGCAGTTCTTC. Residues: CASSEGGGHNEQFF.

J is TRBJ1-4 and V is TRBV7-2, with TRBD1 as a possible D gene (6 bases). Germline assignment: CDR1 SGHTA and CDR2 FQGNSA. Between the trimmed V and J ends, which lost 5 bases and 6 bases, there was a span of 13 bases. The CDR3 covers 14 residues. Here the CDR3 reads CASSLRGQDEKLFF. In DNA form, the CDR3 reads TGTGCCAGCAGCCTCCGGGGGCAAGATGAAAAACTGTTTTTT.

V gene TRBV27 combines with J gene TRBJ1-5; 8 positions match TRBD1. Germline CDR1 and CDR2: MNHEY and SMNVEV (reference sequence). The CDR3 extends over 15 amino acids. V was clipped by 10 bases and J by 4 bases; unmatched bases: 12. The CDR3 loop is CAIGGRQGLNQPQHF. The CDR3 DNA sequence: TGTGCCATCGGCGGACGACAGGGGCTAAATCAGCCCCAGCATTTT.

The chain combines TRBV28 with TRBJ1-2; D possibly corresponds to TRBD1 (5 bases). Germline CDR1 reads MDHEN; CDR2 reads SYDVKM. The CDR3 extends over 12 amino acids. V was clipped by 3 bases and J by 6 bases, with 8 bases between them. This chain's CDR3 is CASSFMGDGYTF. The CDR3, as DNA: TGTGCCAGCAGTTTTATGGGGGATGGCTACACCTTC.

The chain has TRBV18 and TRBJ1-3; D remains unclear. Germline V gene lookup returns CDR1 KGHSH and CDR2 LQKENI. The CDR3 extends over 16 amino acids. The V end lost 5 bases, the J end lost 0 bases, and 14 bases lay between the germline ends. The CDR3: CASSSTLQLSGNTIYF. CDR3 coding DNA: TGTGCCAGCTCATCCACGCTACAGCTCTCTGGAAACACCATATATTTT.

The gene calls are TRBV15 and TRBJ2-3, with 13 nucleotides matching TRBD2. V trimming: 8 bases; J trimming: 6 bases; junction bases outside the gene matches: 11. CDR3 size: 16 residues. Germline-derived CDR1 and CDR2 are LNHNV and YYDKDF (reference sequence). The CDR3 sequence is CATSGTSGRVGDTQYF. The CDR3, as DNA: TGTGCCACCTCGGGAACTAGCGGGAGGGTAGGGGATACGCAGTATTTT.